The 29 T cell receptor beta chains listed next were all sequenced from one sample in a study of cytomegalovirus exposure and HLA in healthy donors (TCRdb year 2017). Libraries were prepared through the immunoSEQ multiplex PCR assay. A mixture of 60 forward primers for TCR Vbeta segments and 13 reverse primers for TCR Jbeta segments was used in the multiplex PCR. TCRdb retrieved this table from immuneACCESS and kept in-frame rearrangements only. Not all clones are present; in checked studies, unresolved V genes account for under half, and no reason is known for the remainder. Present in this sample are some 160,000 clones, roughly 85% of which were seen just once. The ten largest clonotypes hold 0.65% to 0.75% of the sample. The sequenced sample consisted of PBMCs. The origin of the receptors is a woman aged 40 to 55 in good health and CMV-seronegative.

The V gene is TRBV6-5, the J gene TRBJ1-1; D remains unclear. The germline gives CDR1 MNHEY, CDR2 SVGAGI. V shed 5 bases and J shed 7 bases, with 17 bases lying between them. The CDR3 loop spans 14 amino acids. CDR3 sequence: CASSPPTVRGEAFF. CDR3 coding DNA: TGTGCCAGCAGTCCCCCCACAGTCCGGGGTGAAGCTTTCTTT.

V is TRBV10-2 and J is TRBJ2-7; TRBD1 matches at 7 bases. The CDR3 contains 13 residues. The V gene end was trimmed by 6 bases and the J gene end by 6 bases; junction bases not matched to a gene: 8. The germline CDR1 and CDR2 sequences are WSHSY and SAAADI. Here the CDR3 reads CASRQGPAGEQYF. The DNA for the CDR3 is TGCGCCAGCAGACAGGGGCCTGCGGGCGAGCAGTACTTC.

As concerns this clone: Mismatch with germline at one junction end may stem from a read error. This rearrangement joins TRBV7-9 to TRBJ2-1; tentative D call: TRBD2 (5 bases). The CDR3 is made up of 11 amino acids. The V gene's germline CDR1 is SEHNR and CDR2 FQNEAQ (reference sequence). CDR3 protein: CSSSRDNEQFF. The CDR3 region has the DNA TGTTCCAGCTCGAGGGACAATGAGCAGTTCTTC.

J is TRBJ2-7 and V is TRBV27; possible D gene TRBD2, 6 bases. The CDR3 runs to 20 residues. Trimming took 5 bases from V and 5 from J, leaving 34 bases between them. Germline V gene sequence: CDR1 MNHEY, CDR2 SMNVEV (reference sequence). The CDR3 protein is CASSPTLFPALGQGGNEQYF. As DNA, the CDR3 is TGTGCCAGCAGTCCTACCCTTTTCCCCGCGCTGGGGCAGGGAGGTAACGAGCAGTACTTC.

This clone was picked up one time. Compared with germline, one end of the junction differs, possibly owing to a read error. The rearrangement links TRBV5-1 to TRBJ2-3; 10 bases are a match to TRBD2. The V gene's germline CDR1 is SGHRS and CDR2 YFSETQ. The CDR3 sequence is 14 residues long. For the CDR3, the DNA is TGCGCCAGCAAAGCGGGGGGGAGCACAGATGCGCAGTATTTT. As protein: CASKAGGSTDAQYF.

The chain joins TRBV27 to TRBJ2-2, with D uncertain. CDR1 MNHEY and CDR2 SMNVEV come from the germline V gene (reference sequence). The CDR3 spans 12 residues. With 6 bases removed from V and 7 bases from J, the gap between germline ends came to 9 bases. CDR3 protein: CASSRGNGELFF. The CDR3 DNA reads TGTGCCAGCAGCCGAGGAAACGGGGAGCTGTTTTTT.

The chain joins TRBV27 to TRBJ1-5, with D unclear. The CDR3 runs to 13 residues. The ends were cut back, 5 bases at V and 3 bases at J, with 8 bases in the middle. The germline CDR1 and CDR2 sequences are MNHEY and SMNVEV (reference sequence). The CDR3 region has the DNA TGTGCCAGCAGTCCCAGGCCCAATCAGCCCCAGCATTTT. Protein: CASSPRPNQPQHF.

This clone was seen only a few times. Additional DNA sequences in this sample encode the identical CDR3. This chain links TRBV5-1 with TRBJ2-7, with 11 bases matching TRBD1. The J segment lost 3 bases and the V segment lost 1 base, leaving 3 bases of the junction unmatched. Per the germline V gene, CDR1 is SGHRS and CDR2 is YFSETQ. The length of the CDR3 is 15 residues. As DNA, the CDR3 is TGCGCCAGCAGCTTGATCGGGACAGGGGGCTACGAGCAGTACTTC. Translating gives CASSLIGTGGYEQYF.

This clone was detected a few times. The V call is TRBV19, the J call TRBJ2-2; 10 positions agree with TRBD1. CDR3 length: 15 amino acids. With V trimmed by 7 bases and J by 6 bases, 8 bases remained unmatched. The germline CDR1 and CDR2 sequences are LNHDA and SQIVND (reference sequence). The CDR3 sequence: CASTRQGAVAGELFF. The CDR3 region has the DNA TGTGCCAGTACTCGACAGGGGGCAGTCGCCGGGGAGCTGTTTTTT.

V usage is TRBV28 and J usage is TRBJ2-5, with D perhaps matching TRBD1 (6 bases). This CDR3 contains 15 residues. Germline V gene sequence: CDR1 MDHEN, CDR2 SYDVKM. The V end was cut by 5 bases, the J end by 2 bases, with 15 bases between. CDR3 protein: CASSRRTALQETQYF. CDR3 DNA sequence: TGTGCCAGCAGTAGAAGGACAGCCTTGCAAGAGACCCAGTACTTC. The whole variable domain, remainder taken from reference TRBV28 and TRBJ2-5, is DVKVTQSSRYLVKRTGEKVFLECVQDMDHENMFWYRQDPGLGLRLIYFSYDVKMKEKGDIPEGYSVSREKKERFSLILESASTNQTSMYLCASSRRTALQETQYFGPGTRLLVL.

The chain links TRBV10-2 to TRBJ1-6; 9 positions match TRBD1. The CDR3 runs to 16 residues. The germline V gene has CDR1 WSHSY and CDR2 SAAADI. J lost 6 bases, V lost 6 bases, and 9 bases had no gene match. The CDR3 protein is CASRAVWDRVNSPLHF. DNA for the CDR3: TGCGCCAGCAGGGCGGTGTGGGACAGGGTTAATTCACCCCTCCACTTT.

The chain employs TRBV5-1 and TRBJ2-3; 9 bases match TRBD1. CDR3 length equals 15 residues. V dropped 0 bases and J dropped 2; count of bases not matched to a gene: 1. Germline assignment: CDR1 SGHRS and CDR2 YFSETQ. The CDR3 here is CASSLGQGVTDTQYF. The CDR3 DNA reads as TGCGCCAGCAGCTTGGGACAGGGGGTCACAGATACGCAGTATTTT.

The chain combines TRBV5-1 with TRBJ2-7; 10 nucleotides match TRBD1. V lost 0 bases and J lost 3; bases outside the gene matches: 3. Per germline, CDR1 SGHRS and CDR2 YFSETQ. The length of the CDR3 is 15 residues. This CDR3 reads CASSLVGQGHYEQYF. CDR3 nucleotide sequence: TGCGCCAGCAGCTTGGTGGGACAGGGGCACTACGAGCAGTACTTC.

The CDR3 region has the DNA TGTGCCAGCACCAACCGCCGGAGCGAGCAGTACTTC. Protein sequence: CASTNRRSEQYF. This rearrangement joins TRBV27 to TRBJ2-7; D call uncertain. Germline V lookup: CDR1 MNHEY, CDR2 SMNVEV (reference sequence). The CDR3 is 12 residues long. V lost 7 bases, J lost 6 bases, and 13 bases lay in between.

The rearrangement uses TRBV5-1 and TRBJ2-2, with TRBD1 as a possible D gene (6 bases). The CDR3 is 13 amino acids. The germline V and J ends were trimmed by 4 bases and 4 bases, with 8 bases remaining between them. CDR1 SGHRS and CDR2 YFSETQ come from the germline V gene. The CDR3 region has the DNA TGCGCCAGCAGCGTAGGGGGCACCGGGGAGCTGTTTTTT. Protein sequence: CASSVGGTGELFF.

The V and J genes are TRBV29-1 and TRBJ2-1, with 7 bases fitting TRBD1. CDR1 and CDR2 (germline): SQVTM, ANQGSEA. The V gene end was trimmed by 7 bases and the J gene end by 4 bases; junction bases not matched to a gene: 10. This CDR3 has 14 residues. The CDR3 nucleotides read TGCAGCGCCCCGACAGGGACCCTTTACAATGAGCAGTTCTTC. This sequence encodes CSAPTGTLYNEQFF.

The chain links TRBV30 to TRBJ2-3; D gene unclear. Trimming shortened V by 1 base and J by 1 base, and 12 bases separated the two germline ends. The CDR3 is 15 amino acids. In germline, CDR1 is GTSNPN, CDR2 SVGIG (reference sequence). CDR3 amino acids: CAWSGVAAGTDTQYF. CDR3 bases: TGTGCCTGGAGTGGGGTGGCGGCTGGCACAGATACGCAGTATTTT.

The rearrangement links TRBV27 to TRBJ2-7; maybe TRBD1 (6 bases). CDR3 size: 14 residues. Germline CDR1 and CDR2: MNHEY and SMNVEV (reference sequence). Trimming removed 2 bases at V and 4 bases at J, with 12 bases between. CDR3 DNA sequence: TGTGCCAGCAGTTTAAGACCCCAGGGGTACGAGCAGTACTTC. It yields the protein CASSLRPQGYEQYF.

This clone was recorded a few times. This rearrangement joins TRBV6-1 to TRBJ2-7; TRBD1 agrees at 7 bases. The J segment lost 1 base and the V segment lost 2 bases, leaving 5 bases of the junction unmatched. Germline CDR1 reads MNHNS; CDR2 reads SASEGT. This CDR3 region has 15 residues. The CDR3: CASSERGQRSYEQYF. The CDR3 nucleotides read TGTGCCAGCAGTGAACGGGGACAGAGATCCTACGAGCAGTACTTC.

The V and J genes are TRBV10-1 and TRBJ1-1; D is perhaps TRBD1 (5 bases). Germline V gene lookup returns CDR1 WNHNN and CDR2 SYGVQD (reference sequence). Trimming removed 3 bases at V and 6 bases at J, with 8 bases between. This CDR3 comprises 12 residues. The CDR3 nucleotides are TGCGCCAGCAGTGAAGGGGCCGCTGAAGCTTTCTTT. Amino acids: CASSEGAAEAFF.

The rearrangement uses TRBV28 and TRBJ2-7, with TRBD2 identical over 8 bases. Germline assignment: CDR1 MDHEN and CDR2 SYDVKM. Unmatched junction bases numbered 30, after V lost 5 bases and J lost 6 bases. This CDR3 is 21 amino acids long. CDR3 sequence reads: CASSDRTMISLASSGSREQYF. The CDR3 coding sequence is TGTGCCAGCAGTGATAGAACAATGATTTCCCTGGCGTCAAGCGGGAGCCGCGAGCAGTACTTC.

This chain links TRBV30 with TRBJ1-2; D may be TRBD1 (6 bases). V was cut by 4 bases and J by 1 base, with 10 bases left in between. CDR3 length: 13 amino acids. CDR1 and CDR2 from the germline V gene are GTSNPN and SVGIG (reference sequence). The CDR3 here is CAWTPDSNYGYTF. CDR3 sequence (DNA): TGTGCCTGGACCCCGGACAGTAACTATGGCTACACCTTC. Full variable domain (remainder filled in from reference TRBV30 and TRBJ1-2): SQTIHQWPATLVQPVGSPLSLECTVEGTSNPNLYWYRQAAGRGLQLLFYSVGIGQISSEVPQNLSASRPQDRQFILSSKKLLLSDSGFYLCAWTPDSNYGYTFGSGTRLTVV.

CDR3: CASSLWRANTEAFF. The CDR3 coding sequence is TGTGCCAGCAGTTTATGGAGGGCGAACACTGAAGCTTTCTTT. This chain links TRBV27 with TRBJ1-1; D remains ambiguous. The CDR3 covers 14 residues. CDR1 and CDR2 (germline): MNHEY, SMNVEV (reference sequence). V was pared by 1 base and J by 1 base, with 7 bases between.

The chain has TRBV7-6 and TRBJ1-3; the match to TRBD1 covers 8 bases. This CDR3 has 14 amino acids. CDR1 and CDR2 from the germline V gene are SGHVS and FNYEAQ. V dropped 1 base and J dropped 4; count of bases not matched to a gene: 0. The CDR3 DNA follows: TGTGCCAGCAGCTTAGGGGACAGGGGAAACACCATATATTTT. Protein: CASSLGDRGNTIYF.

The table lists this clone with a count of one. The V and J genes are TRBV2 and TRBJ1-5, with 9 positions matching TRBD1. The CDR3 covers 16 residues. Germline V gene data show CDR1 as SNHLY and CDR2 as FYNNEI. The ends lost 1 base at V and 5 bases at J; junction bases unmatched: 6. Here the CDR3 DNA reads TGTGCCAGCAGTGAAGGGACAGGGGCTCCTCATCAGCCCCAGCATTTT. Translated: CASSEGTGAPHQPQHF.

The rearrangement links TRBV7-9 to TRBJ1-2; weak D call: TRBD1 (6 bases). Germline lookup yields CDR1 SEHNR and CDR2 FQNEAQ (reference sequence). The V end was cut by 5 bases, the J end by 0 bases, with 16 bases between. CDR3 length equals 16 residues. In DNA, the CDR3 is TGTGCCAGCAGCCCAGTGGACAGCCCGACTAACTATGGCTACACCTTC. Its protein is CASSPVDSPTNYGYTF.

CDR3 sequence reads: CASSVPRGWGETQYF. The CDR3 DNA reads TGTGCCAGCAGTGTCCCCAGGGGATGGGGAGAGACCCAGTACTTC. This chain connects TRBV2 to TRBJ2-5; a weak D match, TRBD1 (6 bases). The V gene lost 4 bases and the J gene lost 4 bases, with 16 bases spanning the gap. This CDR3 spans 15 amino acids. Germline V gene sequence: CDR1 SNHLY, CDR2 FYNNEI.

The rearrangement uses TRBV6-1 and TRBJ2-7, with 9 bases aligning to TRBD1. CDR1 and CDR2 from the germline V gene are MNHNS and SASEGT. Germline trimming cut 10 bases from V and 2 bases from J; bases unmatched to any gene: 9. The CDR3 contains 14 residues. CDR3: CATRPDRGPYEQYF. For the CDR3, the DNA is TGTGCCACTCGCCCGGACAGGGGTCCCTACGAGCAGTACTTC.

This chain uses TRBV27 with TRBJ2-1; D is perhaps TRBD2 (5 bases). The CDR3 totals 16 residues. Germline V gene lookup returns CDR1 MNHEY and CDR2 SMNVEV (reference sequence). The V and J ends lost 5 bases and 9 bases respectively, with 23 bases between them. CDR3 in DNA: TGTGCCAGCAGTCTCACCAAATTCCGGGGTGGAGGTGAGCAGTTCTTC. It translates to CASSLTKFRGGGEQFF.